These 14 T cell receptor beta chains were sequenced from one sample in a study of cytomegalovirus exposure and HLA in healthy donors. PCR employed 60 Vbeta and 13 Jbeta primers. Profiling relied on immunoSEQ multiplex PCR, and the TCRdb table lists in-frame clones only, not all of them. The sample contains about 90,000 clones, approximately 65% of which appear only once. Material: PBMCs. The receptors originated from a woman aged 30 to 39 in good health and CMV-seropositive.

This clone was found a few times. The chain uses TRBV11-2 and TRBJ1-1; D not certain. Germline CDR1 and CDR2: SGHAT and FQNNGV. Between the trimmed V and J ends, which lost 2 bases and 6 bases, there was a span of 7 bases. The CDR3 runs 12 residues. CDR3 DNA sequence: TGTGCCAGCAGCTTACCCGGAGCTGAAGCTTTCTTT. As protein: CASSLPGAEAFF.

A word on this clone: At one of its ends the junction is not consistent with the germline gene, which may arise from a read error. The rearrangement uses TRBV7-9 and TRBJ1-1, with 9 bases matching TRBD1. Germline V gives CDR1 SEHNR, CDR2 FQNEAQ (reference sequence). This CDR3 has 16 amino acids. CDR3: CSSSFDHRGRDTEAFF. The CDR3 coding sequence is TGTTCCAGCAGCTTTGACCACAGGGGGCGAGACACTGAAGCTTTCTTT.

This clone occurred a few times. The chain carries TRBV5-1 and TRBJ1-3; 9 nucleotides match TRBD1. Germline CDR1 SGHRS, CDR2 YFSETQ. The CDR3 is 15 amino acids. The junction had 6 bases not matched to a gene; V was cut back by 3 bases and J by 5 bases. CDR3 in DNA: TGCGCCAGCAGCTACGGGACAGGGTTACGAAACACCATATATTTT. Amino acids: CASSYGTGLRNTIYF.

This clone was observed a handful of times. The chain recombines TRBV7-7 with TRBJ2-2, with 8 bases identical to TRBD1. Germline CDR1 SSHAT, CDR2 FNYEAQ (reference sequence). With V trimmed by 3 bases and J by 5 bases, 2 bases remained unmatched. The CDR3 runs 14 residues. The CDR3, as DNA: TGTGCCAGCAGCTTGACAGGGGTTACCGGGGAGCTGTTTTTT. This codes for CASSLTGVTGELFF.

This clone has more than one count but fewer than ten. The V and J genes are TRBV7-9 and TRBJ1-2; the match to TRBD1 covers 7 bases. The J segment lost 13 bases and the V segment lost 4 bases, leaving 9 bases of the junction unmatched. The CDR3 runs to 12 residues. Germline CDR1 reads SEHNR; CDR2 reads FQNEAQ (reference sequence). CDR3 DNA: TGTGCCAGCAGCTCCTACGGACAGGCCGTCACCTTC. Protein product: CASSSYGQAVTF.

V is TRBV6-1 and J is TRBJ2-2, with 9 bases that match TRBD1. Germline V gives CDR1 MNHNS, CDR2 SASEGT. The ends lost 1 base at V and 3 bases at J; junction bases unmatched: 0. The CDR3 length is 15 residues. The CDR3 is CASSEGTGDTGELFF. CDR3 coding DNA: TGTGCCAGCAGTGAAGGGACAGGGGACACCGGGGAGCTGTTTTTT.

This sequence joins TRBV7-6 and TRBJ1-5; D gene ambiguous. CDR1 is SGHVS, CDR2 FNYEAQ, per germline. V gave up 3 bases and J gave up 2 bases, with 8 bases separating them. This CDR3 comprises 14 residues. The CDR3 DNA sequence: TGTGCCAGCAGCTTGGCAGGCGGCAATCAGCCCCAGCATTTT. Protein product: CASSLAGGNQPQHF.

The chain joins TRBV4-1 to TRBJ2-2, with D perhaps matching TRBD1 (5 bases). The germline gives CDR1 MGHRA, CDR2 YSYEKL. The CDR3 is made up of 13 amino acids. Between the trimmed V and J ends, which lost 2 bases and 5 bases, there was a span of 6 bases. The CDR3 nucleotides are TGCGCCAGCAGCCAATCAGGGACCGGGGAGCTGTTTTTT. The encoded protein is CASSQSGTGELFF.

In this sample, this clone turned up a few times. This rearrangement joins TRBV29-1 to TRBJ1-5, with D unresolved. V shed 4 bases and J shed 6 bases, with 13 bases lying between them. The CDR3 extends over 13 amino acids. CDR1 and CDR2 (germline): SQVTM, ANQGSEA. CDR3 sequence reads: CSVASGAGQPQHF. The CDR3 region has the DNA TGCAGCGTTGCTTCGGGAGCCGGTCAGCCCCAGCATTTT.

This sequence joins TRBV7-2 and TRBJ1-1; tentative D call: TRBD1 (6 bases). CDR1 SGHTA and CDR2 FQGNSA come from the germline V gene. The CDR3 contains 14 residues. V lost 1 base and J lost 2, with 8 bases in between. The CDR3 coding sequence is TGTGCCAGCAGCTTAGTAGGGGGAAACACTGAAGCTTTCTTT. Encoded protein: CASSLVGGNTEAFF.

The chain has TRBV15 and TRBJ2-7, with a possible D match to TRBD1 (6 bases). Deletions cut 1 base from V and 3 bases from J, with 10 bases between. This CDR3 comprises 14 residues. Germline values: CDR1 LNHNV, CDR2 YYDKDF (reference sequence). CDR3: CATSRAGTSYEQYF. For the CDR3, the DNA is TGTGCCACCAGCAGAGCCGGGACAAGCTACGAGCAGTACTTC.

This clone was seen only a few times. The V call is TRBV9, the J call TRBJ1-2; TRBD1 matches at 9 bases. From germline, CDR1 is SGDLS and CDR2 YYNGEE. The CDR3 length is 15 residues. Germline trimming cut 3 bases from V and 1 base from J; bases unmatched to any gene: 4. CDR3 residues: CASSDRDRDNYGYTF. In nucleotides, the CDR3 is TGTGCCAGCAGCGACCGGGACAGGGATAACTATGGCTACACCTTC.

The CDR3 loop reads CASGVISNQPQHF. The CDR3, as DNA: TGTGCCAGCGGGGTTATTAGCAATCAGCCCCAGCATTTT. The chain links TRBV19 to TRBJ1-5; D gene unclear. The V gene's germline CDR1 is LNHDA and CDR2 SQIVND (reference sequence). The CDR3 has 13 residues. Trimming cost V 9 bases and J 0 bases, with 9 bases left between them.

This clone was picked up one time. This rearrangement joins TRBV5-4 to TRBJ1-2; a possible D gene is TRBD1 (5 bases). The V end lost 6 bases, the J end lost 0 bases, and 18 bases lay between the germline ends. Germline CDR1 SGHNT, CDR2 YYREEE (reference sequence). This CDR3 is 16 amino acids long. CDR3 nucleotide sequence: TGTGCCAGCACCTTCGACAAGGGGCGATCTAACTATGGCTACACCTTC. Translation gives CASTFDKGRSNYGYTF.